The T cell receptor (beta chain) described here comes from a study of molecular identifiers for immune sequencing clone quantification. The wider study: Naive CD8 cell RNA, from 20,000 or 100,000 cells, was split five ways in replicates, with four sequenced.

The bulk TCR libraries were made with methods described before and with listed TCR primers. TCRdb processed the PCR reads anew with MiXCR; each CDR3 protein has one entry. The table lists about 510,000 distinct CDR3 sequences, about 25% of them singletons. Comments on this clonotype: What it recognizes is unknown. A much larger clonotype is one base distant, so this may be a read error.

Study-wide results and limits: For effector cells, clones above 20 RNA copies held over 99% of molecules; for naive cells, under 1%.

Libraries of naive CD8 cells were prepared from 20,000 to 1,000,000 sorted cells using 10%, 30% or 50% RNA. This TCR was sampled from a human donor in good health. Some libraries in this study had Jurkat cell RNA spiked in. The sequencing sample was made of naive CD8+ T cells from blood, with Jurkat cell RNA spiked in. Subset: FACS-sorted CD8+CD4-CCR7+CD45RA+ naive T cells.

The CDR3 DNA follows: TGCGCCAGCAGACAGGACTTCTACGAGCAGTACTTC. Its translation: CASRQDFYEQYF. The rearrangement uses TRBV5-1 and TRBJ2-7; D may be TRBD1 or TRBD2 (5 bases each). From germline, CDR1 is SGHRS and CDR2 YFSETQ. This CDR3 has 12 residues. V lost 5 bases and J lost 3, with 9 bases in between.